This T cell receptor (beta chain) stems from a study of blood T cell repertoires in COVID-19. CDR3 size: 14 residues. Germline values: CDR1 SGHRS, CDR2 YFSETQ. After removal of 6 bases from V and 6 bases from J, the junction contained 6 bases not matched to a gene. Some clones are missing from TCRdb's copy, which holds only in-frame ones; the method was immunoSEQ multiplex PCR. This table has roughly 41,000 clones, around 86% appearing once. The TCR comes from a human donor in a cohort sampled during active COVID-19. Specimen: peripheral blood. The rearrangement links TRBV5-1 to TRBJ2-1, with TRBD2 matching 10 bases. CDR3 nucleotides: TGCGCCAGCAACACCGGGACTAGCGCCAATGAGCAGTTCTTC. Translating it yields CASNTGTSANEQFF.